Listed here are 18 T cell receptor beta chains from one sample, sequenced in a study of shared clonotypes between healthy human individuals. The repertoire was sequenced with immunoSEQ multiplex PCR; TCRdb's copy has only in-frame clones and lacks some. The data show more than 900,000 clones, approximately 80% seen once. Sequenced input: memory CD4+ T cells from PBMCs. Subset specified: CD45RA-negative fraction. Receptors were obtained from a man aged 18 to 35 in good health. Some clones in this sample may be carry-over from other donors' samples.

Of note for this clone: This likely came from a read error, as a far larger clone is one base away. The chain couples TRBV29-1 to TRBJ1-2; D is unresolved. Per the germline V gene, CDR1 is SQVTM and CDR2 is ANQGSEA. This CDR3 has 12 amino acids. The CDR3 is CSVSVGNCGYTF. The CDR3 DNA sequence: TGCAGCGTTTCGGTGGGTAACTGTGGCTACACCTTC.

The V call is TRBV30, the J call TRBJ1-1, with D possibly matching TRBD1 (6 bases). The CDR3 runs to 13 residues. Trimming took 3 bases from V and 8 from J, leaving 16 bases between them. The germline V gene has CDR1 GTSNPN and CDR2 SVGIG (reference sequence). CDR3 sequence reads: CAWSYSRGGEAFF. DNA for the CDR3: TGTGCCTGGAGCTATAGTCGGGGGGGCGAAGCTTTCTTT.

The CDR3 DNA is TGTGCCAGCAGCAAGGACAGGGGCGAGCAGTACTTC. Translating it yields CASSKDRGEQYF. This chain joins TRBV7-9 and TRBJ2-7; 9 positions agree with TRBD1. The CDR3 is 12 residues long. Per germline, CDR1 SEHNR and CDR2 FQNEAQ (reference sequence). Germline trimming cut 5 bases from V and 6 bases from J; bases unmatched to any gene: 2.

CDR3 residues: CASSLWAAGESDTQYF. In DNA form, the CDR3 reads TGCGCCAGCAGCTTGTGGGCAGCGGGAGAGTCTGATACGCAGTATTTT. The chain is built from TRBV5-1 and TRBJ2-3, with 8 bases identical to TRBD2. There are 16 residues in the CDR3. The ends lost 1 base at V and 6 bases at J; junction bases unmatched: 10. Germline V CDR1 and CDR2: SGHRS, YFSETQ.

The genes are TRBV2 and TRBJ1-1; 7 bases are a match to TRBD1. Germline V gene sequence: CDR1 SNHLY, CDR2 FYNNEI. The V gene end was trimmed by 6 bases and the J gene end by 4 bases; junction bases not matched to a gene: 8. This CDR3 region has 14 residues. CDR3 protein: CASRRDSGATEAFF. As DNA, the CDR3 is TGTGCCAGCAGACGGGACAGCGGAGCCACTGAAGCTTTCTTT.

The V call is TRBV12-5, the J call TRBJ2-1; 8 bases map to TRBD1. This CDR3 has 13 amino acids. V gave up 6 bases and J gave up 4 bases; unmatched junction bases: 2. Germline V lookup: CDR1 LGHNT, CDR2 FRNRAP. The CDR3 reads CASGGDRYNEQFF. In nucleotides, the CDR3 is TGTGCTAGTGGGGGGGACAGGTACAATGAGCAGTTCTTC.

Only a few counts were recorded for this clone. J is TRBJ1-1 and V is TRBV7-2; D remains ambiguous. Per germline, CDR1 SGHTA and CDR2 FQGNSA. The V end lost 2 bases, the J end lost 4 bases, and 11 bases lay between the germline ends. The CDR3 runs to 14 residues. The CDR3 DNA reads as TGTGCCAGCAGCTTAATCTGGGGAGGCACTGAAGCTTTCTTT. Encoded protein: CASSLIWGGTEAFF.

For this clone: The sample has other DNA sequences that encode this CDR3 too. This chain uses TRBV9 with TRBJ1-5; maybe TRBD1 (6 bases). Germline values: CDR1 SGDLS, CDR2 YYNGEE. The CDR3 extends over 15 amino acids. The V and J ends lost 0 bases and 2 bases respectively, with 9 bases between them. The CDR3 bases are TGTGCCAGCAGCGTAGAGGGGGGCCGCAATCAGCCCCAGCATTTT. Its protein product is CASSVEGGRNQPQHF.

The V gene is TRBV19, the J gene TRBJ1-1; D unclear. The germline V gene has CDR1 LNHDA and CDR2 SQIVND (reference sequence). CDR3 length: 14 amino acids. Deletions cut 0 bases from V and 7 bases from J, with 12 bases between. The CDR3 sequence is CASSIDPWALEAFF. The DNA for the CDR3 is TGTGCCAGTAGTATAGACCCCTGGGCTCTTGAAGCTTTCTTT.

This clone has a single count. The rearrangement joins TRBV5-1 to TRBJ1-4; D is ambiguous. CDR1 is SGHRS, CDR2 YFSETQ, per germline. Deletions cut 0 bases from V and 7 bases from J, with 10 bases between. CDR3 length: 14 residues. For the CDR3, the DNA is TGCGCCAGCAGCTTGGGGGAAGTAGGTGAAAAACTGTTTTTT. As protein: CASSLGEVGEKLFF.

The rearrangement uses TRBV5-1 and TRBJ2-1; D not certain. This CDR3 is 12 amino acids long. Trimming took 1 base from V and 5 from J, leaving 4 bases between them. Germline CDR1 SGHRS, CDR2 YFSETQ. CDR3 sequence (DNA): TGCGCCAGCAGCTTGTCCCACAATGAGCAGTTCTTC. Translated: CASSLSHNEQFF. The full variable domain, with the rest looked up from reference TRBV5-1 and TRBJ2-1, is KAGVTQTPRYLIKTRGQQVTLSCSPISGHRSVSWYQQTPGQGLQFLFEYFSETQRNKGNFPGRFSGRQFSNSRSEMNVSTLELGDSALYLCASSLSHNEQFFGPGTRLTVL.

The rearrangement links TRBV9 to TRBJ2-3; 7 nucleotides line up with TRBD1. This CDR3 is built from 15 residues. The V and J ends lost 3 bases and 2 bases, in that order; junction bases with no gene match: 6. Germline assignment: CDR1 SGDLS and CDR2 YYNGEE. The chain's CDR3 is CASSAGQHTTDTQYF. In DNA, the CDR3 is TGTGCCAGCAGCGCGGGACAGCATACCACAGATACGCAGTATTTT.

CDR3 DNA: TGTGCCTTCCAAAGCAGGGTGAGCAATCAGCCCCAGCATTTT. Translated: CAFQSRVSNQPQHF. This chain joins TRBV30 and TRBJ1-5; D might be TRBD1 (5 bases). Germline assignment: CDR1 GTSNPN and CDR2 SVGIG (reference sequence). V lost 7 bases and J lost 1, with 14 bases in between. This CDR3 is 14 amino acids long.

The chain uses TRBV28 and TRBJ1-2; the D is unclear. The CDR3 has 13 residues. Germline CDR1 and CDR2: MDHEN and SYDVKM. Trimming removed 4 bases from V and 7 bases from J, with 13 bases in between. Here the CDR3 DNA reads TGTGCCAGCAGTTATGGAAACACGGGTGGCTACACCTTC. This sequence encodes CASSYGNTGGYTF.

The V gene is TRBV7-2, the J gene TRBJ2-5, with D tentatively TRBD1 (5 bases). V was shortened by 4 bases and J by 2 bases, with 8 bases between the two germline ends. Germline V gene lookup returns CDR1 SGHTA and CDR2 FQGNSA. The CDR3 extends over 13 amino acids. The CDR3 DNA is TGTGCCAGCAGCTCGCGACAGCAAGAGACCCAGTACTTC. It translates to CASSSRQQETQYF.

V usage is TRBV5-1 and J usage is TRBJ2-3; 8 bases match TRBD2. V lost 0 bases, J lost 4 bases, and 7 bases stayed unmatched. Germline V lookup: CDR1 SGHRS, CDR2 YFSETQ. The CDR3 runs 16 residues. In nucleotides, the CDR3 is TGCGCCAGCAGCTTGGACCCCGGGACTAGTGCAGATACGCAGTATTTT. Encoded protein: CASSLDPGTSADTQYF. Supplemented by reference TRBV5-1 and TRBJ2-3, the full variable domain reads KAGVTQTPRYLIKTRGQQVTLSCSPISGHRSVSWYQQTPGQGLQFLFEYFSETQRNKGNFPGRFSGRQFSNSRSEMNVSTLELGDSALYLCASSLDPGTSADTQYFGPGTRLTVL.

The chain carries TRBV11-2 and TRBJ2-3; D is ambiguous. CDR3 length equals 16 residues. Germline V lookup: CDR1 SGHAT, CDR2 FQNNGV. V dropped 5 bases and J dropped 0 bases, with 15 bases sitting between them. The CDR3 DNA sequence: TGTGCCAGCAGCCCCTCTGCTCGCGCTAGCACAGATACGCAGTATTTT. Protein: CASSPSARASTDTQYF.

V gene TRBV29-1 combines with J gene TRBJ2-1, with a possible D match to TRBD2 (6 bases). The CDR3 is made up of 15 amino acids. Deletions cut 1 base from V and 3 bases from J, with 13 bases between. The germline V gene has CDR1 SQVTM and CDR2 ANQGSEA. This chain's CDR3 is CSVEGTSSYYNEQFF. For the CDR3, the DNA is TGCAGCGTTGAAGGTACTAGCTCATACTACAATGAGCAGTTCTTC.